The clone carrying this TCR beta chain was counted between two and nine times. The sample originates from a study of blood T cell repertoires in COVID-19. The method was immunoSEQ multiplex PCR; TCRdb's version includes in-frame clones alone and lacks a portion of them. The sample comprises fewer than 300,000 clones, just over 85% of which are singletons, and around 16% rests with the top ten. Germline CDR1 and CDR2: SGHRS and YFSETQ. The J segment lost 6 bases and the V segment lost 6 bases, leaving 3 bases of the junction unmatched. CDR3 length: 14 amino acids. Those who participated ranged in age from about 18 to 95 years and resided in under 25 US areas. For recovered donors of Cohort 3, there were two negative PCRs, clearance, or symptom resolution.

The chain is built from TRBV5-1 and TRBJ2-1; TRBD2 matches at 13 bases. The sequencing input was PBMCs or T cells enriched from blood (not recorded which). This receptor was taken from a man between 18 and 29 years old who had recovered from COVID-19. This CDR3 is CASTGTSGINEQFF. CDR3 in DNA: TGCGCCAGCACCGGGACTAGCGGGATCAATGAGCAGTTCTTC.